Listed here are 20 T cell receptor beta chains from one sample, sequenced in a study of blood T cells in healthy people across ages (dated by TCRdb to the mid-2010s). Libraries were prepared through 5' RACE. The data were produced on an Illumina HiSeq 2500. A second PCR of about 7 to 12 cycles was run with a J-beta primer mix and a sample-barcoded 5' primer. The raw public data were reprocessed by TCRdb itself: fastp quality trimming at Q25, MiXCR clonotype calling, in-frame beta chains only. Every distinct CDR3 protein forms one entry, paired with its most common genes and DNA. This sample has 1.5 million to 1.8 million distinct CDR3 sequences in its table, and under 55% of those were observed once. The top ten constitute about 4% of the sample. The sample consisted of blood. The receptors derive from a woman under 30 in good health.

CDR3 in DNA: TGCGGTAGCGGATTTAGCAATCAGCCCCAGCATTTT. Protein product: CGSGFSNQPQHF. The rearrangement uses TRBV20-1 and TRBJ1-5; D uncertain. Per germline, CDR1 DFQATT and CDR2 SNEGSKA (reference sequence). The CDR3 is 12 residues long.

This clonotype appeared a few times. The J gene is TRBJ2-7, the V gene TRBV4-2, with D unclear. CDR3 length: 13 residues. V lost 0 bases, J lost 10 bases, and 13 bases lay in between. Germline V CDR1 and CDR2: LGHNA, YNFKEQ. CDR3 nucleotides: TGTGCCAGCAGCCAAGAATCCAATAGAATTCAGTACTTC. Translation: CASSQESNRIQYF.

The V and J genes are TRBV29-1 and TRBJ2-6, with D perhaps matching TRBD1 (6 bases). The CDR3 spans 14 residues. Germline CDR1 is SQVTM and CDR2 is ANQGSEA. V was cut by 3 bases and J by 2 bases, with 8 bases left in between. The CDR3 DNA follows: TGCAGCGTTGAGGGGACAACTGGGGCCAACGTCCTGACTTTC. This sequence encodes CSVEGTTGANVLTF.

This clonotype has more than one count but fewer than ten. The CDR3 reads CASSSLPWGNYGYTF. As DNA, the CDR3 is TGTGCCAGCAGTTCCCTGCCCTGGGGAAACTATGGCTACACCTTC. This chain uses TRBV12-3 or TRBV12-4 with TRBJ1-2, with unresolved D. CDR3 size: 15 residues. Between the trimmed V and J ends, which lost 4 bases and 2 bases, there was a span of 14 bases.

V usage is TRBV12-3 or TRBV12-4 and J usage is TRBJ2-7; 10 bases agree with TRBD1. With V trimmed by 7 bases and J by 6 bases, 6 bases remained unmatched. The CDR3 is made up of 13 amino acids. The CDR3 DNA follows: TGTGCCAGCACCCTGGGACAGGGGTTCGAGCAGTACTTC. Translation gives CASTLGQGFEQYF.

The V gene is TRBV2, the J gene TRBJ1-4, with unresolved D. CDR3 length equals 12 residues. Trimming removed 6 bases from V and 7 bases from J, with 9 bases in between. In germline, CDR1 is SNHLY, CDR2 FYNNEI. DNA of the CDR3: TGTGCCAGCAGGCTGATCGGTGAAAAACTGTTTTTT. It yields the protein CASRLIGEKLFF.

This clonotype appeared once. The rearrangement links TRBV28 to TRBJ2-3; no firm D call. The CDR3 runs 12 residues. The germline CDR1 and CDR2 sequences are MDHEN and SYDVKM. V lost 5 bases and J 4 bases, leaving 7 bases between the germline ends. The CDR3 DNA is TGTGCCAGCAGTACAAAGGCAGATACGCAGTATTTT. Its protein product is CASSTKADTQYF.

This clonotype was counted only a few times. The chain combines TRBV5-1 with TRBJ2-7; 8 nucleotides align to TRBD2. The CDR3 is made up of 14 amino acids. The V segment lost 3 bases and the J segment 3 bases; nucleotides outside the gene matches: 5. Germline-derived CDR1 and CDR2 are SGHRS and YFSETQ. DNA of the CDR3: TGCGCCAGCAGCTCTATTAGCGGGGACTACGAGCAGTACTTC. Protein: CASSSISGDYEQYF. The full variable domain, completed using reference TRBV5-1 and TRBJ2-7, is KAGVTQTPRYLIKTRGQQVTLSCSPISGHRSVSWYQQTPGQGLQFLFEYFSETQRNKGNFPGRFSGRQFSNSRSEMNVSTLELGDSALYLCASSSISGDYEQYFGPGTRLTVT.

V and J are TRBV4-3 and TRBJ1-2; D is perhaps TRBD1 (6 bases). V lost 4 bases and J 3 bases, leaving 21 bases between the germline ends. Germline V gene lookup returns CDR1 LGHNA and CDR2 YSLEER. The CDR3 has 17 amino acids. The CDR3 sequence: CASSRENYRERDYGYTF. As DNA, the CDR3 is TGCGCCAGCAGCCGAGAAAACTACAGGGAAAGGGACTATGGCTACACCTTC.

This clonotype came up a few times. The V call is TRBV27, the J call TRBJ2-1; 7 bases agree with TRBD2. Judging by the DNA end, TRBJ2-7 fits better; the J call may be wrong. Germline CDR1 and CDR2: MNHEY and SMNVEV (reference sequence). The CDR3 contains 15 residues. Here the CDR3 reads CASSLAGAAYNEQYF. The CDR3 DNA is TGTGCCAGCAGTTTAGCGGGAGCGGCCTACAATGAGCAGTACTTC.

V and J are TRBV19 and TRBJ2-1; 9 bases line up with TRBD2. Germline-derived CDR1 and CDR2 are LNHDA and SQIVND (reference sequence). The CDR3 contains 17 residues. J lost 2 bases, V lost 0 bases, and 5 bases had no gene match. The CDR3 sequence: CASSIDLASGTYNEQFF. The CDR3 bases are TGTGCCAGTAGTATAGATCTGGCTAGCGGGACCTACAATGAGCAGTTCTTC.

The rearrangement links TRBV5-5 to TRBJ2-7; perhaps TRBD2 as D (5 bases). The CDR3 extends over 14 amino acids. Germline V lookup: CDR1 SGHKS, CDR2 YYEKEE (reference sequence). The V end was cut by 5 bases, the J end by 8 bases, with 20 bases between. CDR3 sequence (DNA): TGTGCCAGCAGGCTACAACGGGAAACTACGAAGCAGTACTTC. This gives the protein CASRLQRETTKQYF. Full variable domain (rest looked up from reference TRBV5-5 and TRBJ2-7): DAGVTQSPTHLIKTRGQQVTLRCSPISGHKSVSWYQQVLGQGPQFIFQYYEKEERGRGNFPDRFSARQFPNYSSELNVNALLLGDSALYLCASRLQRETTKQYFGPGTRLTVT.

Worth noting for this clonotype: One junction end disagrees with the germline gene, perhaps due to a read error. The rearrangement joins TRBV7-2 to TRBJ2-1, with TRBD2 as a possible D gene (5 bases). The CDR3 totals 14 residues. Germline loops: CDR1 SGHTA, CDR2 FQGNSA. As DNA, the CDR3 is TGTGCCAACAGCTTAGCGCCGAGAATAAATGAGCAGTTCTTC. This encodes CANSLAPRINEQFF.

In this sample, this clonotype turned up a few times. The chain recombines TRBV20-1 with TRBJ2-7; the D gene is possibly TRBD1 (5 bases). Germline CDR1 reads DFQATT; CDR2 reads SNEGSKA (reference sequence). V lost 6 bases and J 1 base, leaving 13 bases between the germline ends. The CDR3 sequence is 13 residues long. The CDR3 DNA reads TGCAGTGCGGAAACAGGTTATTCCTACGAGCAGTACTTC. Protein product: CSAETGYSYEQYF.

The chain carries TRBV20-1 and TRBJ2-2; no firm D call. Per germline, CDR1 DFQATT and CDR2 SNEGSKA (reference sequence). Trimming stripped 6 bases from V and 1 base from J, with 18 bases between. The CDR3 has 16 residues. This CDR3 is CSATTRRHMNTGELFF. CDR3 DNA: TGCAGTGCCACAACCCGTCGACACATGAACACCGGGGAGCTGTTTTTT.

This clonotype was seen a few times. The V and J genes are TRBV29-1 and TRBJ2-2; 7 bases align to TRBD2. The CDR3 runs to 12 residues. Germline assignment: CDR1 SQVTM and CDR2 ANQGSEA. J lost 5 bases, V lost 4 bases, and 1 base had no gene match. CDR3 residues: CSVGEGTGELFF. CDR3 DNA: TGCAGCGTTGGGGAGGGGACCGGGGAGCTGTTTTTT.

The chain couples TRBV7-9 to TRBJ2-1, with D possibly called TRBD1 or TRBD2 (6 bases each). Per germline, CDR1 SEHNR and CDR2 FQNEAQ (reference sequence). V shed 2 bases and J shed 3 bases, with 20 bases lying between them. This CDR3 has 18 residues. The CDR3 DNA reads TGTGCCAGCAGCTTAATGCACACTGGCGGGACACACTACAATGAGCAGTTCTTC. As protein: CASSLMHTGGTHYNEQFF.

The rearrangement joins TRBV6-5 to TRBJ2-3, with no clear D. Looked up from germline, CDR1 is MNHEY and CDR2 is SVGAGI. Between the trimmed V and J ends, which lost 5 bases and 1 base, there was a span of 13 bases. This CDR3 spans 15 amino acids. The CDR3: CASSKQPEGTDTQYF. The CDR3 region has the DNA TGTGCCAGCAGTAAACAACCAGAGGGCACAGATACGCAGTATTTT.

This clonotype appeared a few times. The genes are TRBV7-9 and TRBJ2-7; 8 positions match TRBD2. TRBJ2-5 explains the end of the DNA better; the J call may be wrong. Germline CDR1 is SEHNR and CDR2 is FQNEAQ (reference sequence). The CDR3 has 15 amino acids. The CDR3 coding sequence is TGTGCCAGCAGCATTTCTAGCGGGCCCAGGGCGACCCAGTACTTC. Translating gives CASSISSGPRATQYF.

This chain links TRBV12-5 with TRBJ2-2; D ambiguous. V was cut by 0 bases and J by 3 bases, with 11 bases left in between. The CDR3 totals 16 residues. Germline V CDR1 and CDR2: LGHNT, FRNRAP. The CDR3, as DNA: TGTGCTAGTGGTTTGGTATTATCGCAGGACACCGGGGAGCTGTTTTTT. Residues: CASGLVLSQDTGELFF.